This entry lists 29 T cell receptor beta chains sequenced from one sample in a study of T cells in Graves' hyperthyroidism and ophthalmopathy. Using RNA transcripts as the source, TCR beta CDR3 regions were amplified. The HTBI primer set drove a first-round RT-PCR of the TCR CDR3. One entry per CDR3 protein results from TCRdb running MiXCR on the multiplex PCR reads. The table shows 490,000 or so distinct CDR3 sequences, with roughly a sixth occurring only once. The sample was blood. The origin of the receptors is a woman younger than 45 with Graves' ophthalmopathy.

This clonotype was seen many times. V and J are TRBV28 and TRBJ2-7; D call uncertain. V was trimmed by 6 bases and J by 6 bases, leaving 6 bases between them. Germline-derived CDR1 and CDR2 are MDHEN and SYDVKM. CDR3 length: 10 residues. The CDR3 here is CASRAIEQYF. The CDR3, as DNA: TGTGCCAGCAGGGCGATCGAGCAGTACTTC.

This clonotype has more than one count but fewer than ten. The V and J genes are TRBV20-1 and TRBJ1-2, with a tentative D call TRBD1 (6 bases). The CDR3 is 13 residues long. V was clipped by 8 bases and J by 7 bases, with 20 bases between them. Looked up from germline, CDR1 is DFQATT and CDR2 is SNEGSKA (reference sequence). Here the CDR3 DNA reads TGCAGTCCATGGGGGCTCTCTGCGGGTGGCTACACCTTC. Its translation: CSPWGLSAGGYTF.

Many counts were recorded for this clonotype. The gene calls are TRBV6-1 and TRBJ2-3, with D perhaps being TRBD1 or TRBD2 (5 bases each). This CDR3 comprises 13 residues. Germline assignment: CDR1 MNHNS and CDR2 SASEGT. Trimming took 6 bases from V and 0 from J, leaving 7 bases between them. CDR3 amino acids: CASRRDSTDTQYF. Written as DNA, the CDR3 is TGTGCCAGCAGACGGGACAGCACAGATACGCAGTATTTT.

The table lists this clonotype with many counts. The rearrangement uses TRBV2 and TRBJ1-2; 9 bases are a match to TRBD1. The V gene end was trimmed by 7 bases and the J gene end by 5 bases; junction bases not matched to a gene: 5. Germline V lookup: CDR1 SNHLY, CDR2 FYNNEI. The CDR3 has 13 amino acids. This CDR3 reads CASKGQGGYGYTF. The CDR3 nucleotides read TGTGCCAGCAAGGGACAGGGAGGGTATGGCTACACCTTC.

The chain is built from TRBV15 and TRBJ2-3, with a tentative D call TRBD1 (5 bases). Germline V CDR1 and CDR2: LNHNV, YYDKDF (reference sequence). The CDR3 loop spans 13 amino acids. V was pared by 9 bases and J by 3 bases, with 13 bases between. This chain's CDR3 is CATWGAGTDTQYF. The DNA of the CDR3 is TGTGCCACTTGGGGTGCAGGGACAGATACGCAGTATTTT.

The chain recombines TRBV5-8 with TRBJ2-2; no firm D call. The V gene's germline CDR1 is SGHTS and CDR2 YDEGEE. Trimming removed 0 bases from V and 6 bases from J, with 6 bases in between. The CDR3 totals 13 residues. CDR3 in DNA: TGTGCCAGCAGCTTGGACCAGCCCGGGGAGCTGTTTTTT. This sequence encodes CASSLDQPGELFF. The full variable domain, completed using reference TRBV5-8 and TRBJ2-2, is EAGVTQSPTHLIKTRGQQATLRCSPISGHTSVYWYQQALGLGLQFLLWYDEGEERNRGNFPPRFSGRQFPNYSSELNVNALELEDSALYLCASSLDQPGELFFGEGSRLTVL.

The chain combines TRBV5-1 with TRBJ1-4; 10 bases match TRBD1. The CDR3 loop spans 15 amino acids. Trimming removed 1 base from V and 8 bases from J; junction bases left unmatched: 5. The V gene's germline CDR1 is SGHRS and CDR2 YFSETQ. CDR3 in amino acids: CASSLTGQGGEKLFF. In DNA form, the CDR3 reads TGCGCCAGCAGCTTGACTGGACAGGGGGGGGAAAAACTGTTTTTT.

This clonotype appeared a few times. The chain has TRBV29-1 and TRBJ2-1; 9 bases are a match to TRBD2. The CDR3 spans 15 residues. The germline CDR1 and CDR2 sequences are SQVTM and ANQGSEA. The trim removed 2 bases at V and 3 bases at J, leaving 5 bases unmatched. CDR3 nucleotide sequence: TGCAGCGTTGAATTTGCAGCGGGAGGCTACAATGAGCAGTTCTTC. Its translation: CSVEFAAGGYNEQFF.

This clonotype was detected a few times. The chain combines TRBV18 with TRBJ2-4; a weak D match, TRBD1 (5 bases). This CDR3 region has 18 residues. Trimming took off 2 bases at V and 3 bases at J, with 20 bases between the two ends. CDR1 KGHSH and CDR2 LQKENI come from the germline V gene. The CDR3: CASSPFPQGSMGKNIQYF. Written as DNA, the CDR3 is TGTGCCAGCTCACCATTCCCGCAGGGATCGATGGGCAAAAACATTCAGTACTTC.

This clonotype was detected ten times or more. This chain links TRBV20-1 with TRBJ2-7, with 8 bases aligning to TRBD2. The CDR3 spans 13 residues. Germline V CDR1 and CDR2: DFQATT, SNEGSKA (reference sequence). V gave up 3 bases and J gave up 5 bases; unmatched junction bases: 6. This CDR3 reads CSARGLVFNEQYF. CDR3 DNA: TGCAGTGCTAGGGGACTAGTTTTTAACGAGCAGTACTTC.

Many counts were recorded for this clonotype. V is TRBV11-2 and J is TRBJ2-1; 7 nucleotides line up with TRBD1. The CDR3 is 13 residues long. V shed 0 bases and J 11 bases; nucleotides not matched to a gene: 4. The germline V gene has CDR1 SGHAT and CDR2 FQNNGV. DNA for the CDR3: TGTGCCAGCAGCTTAGACCCCAGGGGGAAGCAGTTCTTC. This sequence encodes CASSLDPRGKQFF.

The table lists this clonotype with many counts. The V and J genes are TRBV28 and TRBJ2-3, with a possible D match to TRBD1 (5 bases). The CDR3 consists of 15 residues. Germline CDR1 MDHEN, CDR2 SYDVKM. V gave up 5 bases and J gave up 3 bases, with 15 bases separating them. The chain's CDR3 is CASSPFQGTTDTQYF. For the CDR3, the DNA is TGTGCCAGCAGTCCATTTCAGGGAACGACAGATACGCAGTATTTT.

The rearrangement links TRBV6-2 or TRBV6-3 to TRBJ2-5, with 12 bases aligning to TRBD2. The V segment lost 0 bases and the J segment 5 bases; nucleotides outside the gene matches: 7. Germline V gene data show CDR1 as MNHEY and CDR2 as SVGEGT. The CDR3 is 17 residues long. This CDR3 reads CASSYSLTSGSGETQYF. DNA for the CDR3: TGTGCCAGCAGTTACTCCCTGACTAGCGGGAGCGGCGAGACCCAGTACTTC.

About this clonotype: A much larger clone differs from this one at a single base, so this may be a read error. This chain joins TRBV28 and TRBJ1-5, with D unresolved. The germline V gene has CDR1 MDHEN and CDR2 SYDVKM. This CDR3 is built from 13 residues. This CDR3 reads CVSSFLGSQPQHF. The DNA for the CDR3 is TGTGTCAGCAGTTTTTTGGGCTCCCAGCCCCAGCATTTT.

The rearrangement uses TRBV19 and TRBJ1-1; D uncertain. CDR3 length: 13 amino acids. V lost 6 bases and J 1 base, leaving 9 bases between the germline ends. Germline V gene data show CDR1 as LNHDA and CDR2 as SQIVND (reference sequence). The CDR3 spells CASSIYENTEAFF. The CDR3, as DNA: TGTGCCAGTAGCATTTATGAGAACACTGAAGCTTTCTTT.

With respect to this clonotype: Relative to the germline gene, one junction end is altered; a read error may explain this. The chain recombines TRBV7-8 with TRBJ2-1; D not resolved. The CDR3 consists of 14 residues. Looked up from germline, CDR1 is SGHVS and CDR2 is FQNEAQ. Here the CDR3 DNA reads TGTGCCAGCAGCTTACGGGCAGGCTACAATGAACAGTTCTTC. It is translated as CASSLRAGYNEQFF.

Concerning this clonotype itself: This could be a read error, since a much larger clone is one nucleotide away. The rearrangement uses TRBV28 and TRBJ1-6; D unresolved. This CDR3 has 17 residues. Germline V gene lookup returns CDR1 MDHEN and CDR2 SYDVKM. The CDR3 coding sequence is TGTGCCAGCAGTTTAATCCTCGATCGGAGGGATAATTCAGCCCTCCACTTT. Translation: CASSLILDRRDNSALHF.

V is TRBV5-4 and J is TRBJ1-1; D uncertain. Germline CDR1 SGHNT, CDR2 YYREEE (reference sequence). The CDR3 is 15 amino acids. V dropped 0 bases and J dropped 1 base, with 10 bases sitting between them. CDR3 sequence reads: CASSLGYRGNTEAFF. The CDR3 DNA reads TGTGCCAGCAGCTTGGGTTATCGGGGGAACACTGAAGCTTTCTTT. Full variable domain (missing parts from reference TRBV5-4 and TRBJ1-1): ETGVTQSPTHLIKTRGQQVTLRCSSQSGHNTVSWYQQALGQGPQFIFQYYREEENGRGNFPPRFSGLQFPNYSSELNVNALELDDSALYLCASSLGYRGNTEAFFGQGTRLTVV.

The table lists this clonotype with a few counts. CDR3 sequence (DNA): TGTGCCACCCGACCCGGACAGGTGATCACCGGGGAGCTGTTTTTT. Amino acid sequence: CATRPGQVITGELFF. The rearrangement links TRBV27 to TRBJ2-2; 7 nucleotides align to TRBD1. Trimming removed 10 bases from V and 4 bases from J; junction bases left unmatched: 12. This CDR3 has 15 amino acids. Germline values: CDR1 MNHEY, CDR2 SMNVEV (reference sequence).

This clonotype was seen repeatedly, ten times or more. The chain employs TRBV2 and TRBJ1-6; D might be TRBD1 (6 bases). Trimming removed 7 bases at V and 10 bases at J, with 23 bases between. The CDR3 has 16 residues. Germline lookup yields CDR1 SNHLY and CDR2 FYNNEI. CDR3 nucleotide sequence: TGTGCCAGCACCGGAGGGGGAGGTGACGGTAGGTCACCCCTCCACTTT. Its translation is CASTGGGGDGRSPLHF.

This clonotype appeared many times. Relative to the germline gene, one junction end is altered; a read error may explain this. The chain carries TRBV11-2 and TRBJ2-1, with no clear D. CDR3 size: 13 residues. Germline loops: CDR1 SGHAT, CDR2 FQNNGV. The CDR3 sequence is CASSLDGYDEQFF. DNA for the CDR3: TGTGCCAGCAGCTTAGATGGCTACGATGAGCAGTTCTTC.

This clonotype appeared many times. This chain links TRBV11-2 with TRBJ2-7, with TRBD2 identical over 7 bases. The V gene's germline CDR1 is SGHAT and CDR2 FQNNGV. With 5 bases clipped from V and 0 bases from J, the junction kept 10 bases outside the gene matches. The CDR3 extends over 16 amino acids. In DNA, the CDR3 is TGTGCCAGCAGCCCCAGACTAGCTGAACACTCCTACGAGCAGTACTTC. It is translated as CASSPRLAEHSYEQYF. The whole variable domain, filled in from reference TRBV11-2 and TRBJ2-7, reads EAGVAQSPRYKIIEKRQSVAFWCNPISGHATLYWYQQILGQGPKLLIQFQNNGVVDDSQLPKDRFSAERLKGVDSTLKIQPAKLEDSAVYLCASSPRLAEHSYEQYFGPGTRLTVT.

This clonotype occurred a few times. J is TRBJ2-5 and V is TRBV20-1; possible D gene TRBD2, 6 bases. V shed 3 bases and J shed 5 bases, with 10 bases lying between them. Per the germline V gene, CDR1 is DFQATT and CDR2 is SNEGSKA (reference sequence). CDR3 length equals 12 residues. CDR3 loop: CSASGRGETQYF. The DNA of the CDR3 is TGCAGTGCTAGCGGGAGAGGGGAGACCCAGTACTTC.

This clonotype appeared many times. The chain uses TRBV29-1 and TRBJ2-2; no clear D. The germline CDR1 and CDR2 sequences are SQVTM and ANQGSEA. The CDR3 is made up of 14 amino acids. V lost 4 bases to trimming and J lost 0 bases, with 9 bases between them. Here the CDR3 reads CSVGSQTNTGELFF. The CDR3 DNA is TGCAGCGTTGGAAGTCAAACGAACACCGGGGAGCTGTTTTTT.

The V and J genes are TRBV27 and TRBJ2-7; 7 bases fit TRBD2. Per germline, CDR1 MNHEY and CDR2 SMNVEV (reference sequence). V shed 8 bases, J shed 6 bases, and the junction held 16 bases outside the gene matches. This CDR3 has 15 residues. CDR3 nucleotide sequence: TGTGCCAGCGGGGCACTGGCGGGAGTGTTGGGCGAGCAGTACTTC. Its translation is CASGALAGVLGEQYF.

This rearrangement joins TRBV12-3 or TRBV12-4 to TRBJ1-3; D possibly corresponds to TRBD1 (5 bases). This CDR3 has 14 residues. V was shortened by 6 bases and J by 4 bases, with 13 bases between the two germline ends. The CDR3 reads CASSHGGNGNTIYF. Here the CDR3 DNA reads TGTGCCAGCAGCCATGGGGGTAACGGAAACACCATATATTTT.

This clonotype was detected many times. The V gene is TRBV28, the J gene TRBJ1-2, with 7 bases lining up with TRBD1. Germline CDR1 reads MDHEN; CDR2 reads SYDVKM. This CDR3 is built from 15 residues. Trimming cost V 5 bases and J 4 bases; bases outside gene matches: 10. CDR3 sequence: CASSHRQGGGYGYTF. In DNA, the CDR3 is TGTGCCAGCAGTCATAGACAGGGTGGGGGCTATGGCTACACCTTC.

There are many counts of this clonotype. The chain has TRBV28 and TRBJ1-5; D is ambiguous. Trimming cost V 5 bases and J 2 bases, with 13 bases left between them. This CDR3 spans 15 amino acids. Per germline, CDR1 MDHEN and CDR2 SYDVKM. DNA of the CDR3: TGTGCCAGCAGTCCCCGTTCGGCACGCAATCAGCCCCAGCATTTT. Translation: CASSPRSARNQPQHF.

This clonotype was seen repeatedly, ten times or more. The chain has TRBV18 and TRBJ2-2, with D perhaps TRBD2 (7 bases). Germline assignment: CDR1 KGHSH and CDR2 LQKENI. Trimming pared 5 bases from V and 0 bases from J, leaving 10 bases between. This CDR3 has 15 amino acids. In nucleotides, the CDR3 is TGTGCCAGCTCATCGGGGGGCGCGAACACCGGGGAGCTGTTTTTT. Translating it yields CASSSGGANTGELFF. The full variable domain, completed using reference TRBV18 and TRBJ2-2, is NAGVMQNPRHLVRRRGQEARLRCSPMKGHSHVYWYRQLPEEGLKFMVYLQKENIIDESGMPKERFSAEFPKEGPSILRIQQVVRGDSAAYFCASSSGGANTGELFFGEGSRLTVL.